This T cell receptor beta chain was obtained from a study of shared clonotypes between healthy human individuals. General study findings and limits: Sample collection involved blood only; tissue repertoires are likely different.

Naive CD8 cells lacked CD45RO, underwent positive selection for CCR7 and left out terminally differentiated effector memory CD45RA+ cells. Deep was the level used in running the assay. Authors' analysis steps: Quality scores were absent from the junction-only immunoSEQ sequences, so filtering differed. Data came from immunoSEQ multiplex PCR; TCRdb stores just in-frame clones and leaves some out. For V, J and clone size, that table is used; D and trimming come from the DNA. The sample contains about 2 million clones, about 94% of which appear only once. About this clone: Its matching antigen is unknown.

The CDR3 is 13 residues long. Germline CDR1 and CDR2: SGHTS and YDEGEE. V gave up 0 bases and J gave up 4 bases, with 7 bases separating them. This rearrangement joins TRBV5-8 to TRBJ2-5; possibly TRBD2 for D (5 bases). This clonotype originated in a man younger than 30 in good health. The specimen was naive CD8+ T cells sorted from blood. CDR3 DNA sequence: TGTGCCAGCAGCTTGGTGGGAGCAGAGACCCAGTACTTC. It yields the protein CASSLVGAETQYF. The variable domain in full, with the rest retrieved from reference TRBV5-8 and TRBJ2-5, is EAGVTQSPTHLIKTRGQQATLRCSPISGHTSVYWYQQALGLGLQFLLWYDEGEERNRGNFPPRFSGRQFPNYSSELNVNALELEDSALYLCASSLVGAETQYFGPGTRLLVL.